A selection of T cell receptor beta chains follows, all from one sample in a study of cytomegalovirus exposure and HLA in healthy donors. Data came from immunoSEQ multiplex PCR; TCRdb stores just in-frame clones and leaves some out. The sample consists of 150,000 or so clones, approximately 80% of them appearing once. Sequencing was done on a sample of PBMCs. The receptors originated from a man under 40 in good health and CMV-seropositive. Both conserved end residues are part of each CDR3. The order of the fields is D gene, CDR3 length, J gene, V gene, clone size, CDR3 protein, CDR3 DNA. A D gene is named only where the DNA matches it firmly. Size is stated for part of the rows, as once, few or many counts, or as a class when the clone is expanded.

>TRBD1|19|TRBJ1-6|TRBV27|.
CASSLTRPGQSSYNSPLHF
TGTGCCAGCAGTTTAACGCGCCCGGGACAGAGCTCCTATAATTCACCCCTCCACTTT
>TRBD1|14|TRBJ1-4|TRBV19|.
CASSTRDRDEKLFF
TGTGCCAGTAGTACAAGAGACAGGGATGAAAAACTGTTTTTT
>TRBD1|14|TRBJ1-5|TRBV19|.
CASLQGNSNQPQHF
TGTGCCAGTCTACAGGGGAATAGCAATCAGCCCCAGCATTTT
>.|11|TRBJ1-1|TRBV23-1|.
CASSLGGEAFF
TGCGCCAGCAGTCTGGGGGGTGAAGCTTTCTTT
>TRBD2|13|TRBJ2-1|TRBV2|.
CASPGGRSNEQFF
TGTGCCAGCCCGGGGGGGCGGAGTAATGAGCAGTTCTTC
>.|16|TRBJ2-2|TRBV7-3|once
CASSLPGEFNTGELFF
TGTGCCAGCAGCTTACCCGGAGAATTTAACACCGGGGAGCTGTTTTTT
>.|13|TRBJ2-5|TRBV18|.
CASSPTDNEAQYF
TGTGCCAGCTCACCGACGGACAACGAGGCCCAGTACTTC
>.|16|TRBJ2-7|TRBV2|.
CASSEPTRKTPYEQYF
TGTGCCAGCAGTGAGCCCACTAGGAAGACTCCCTACGAGCAGTACTTC
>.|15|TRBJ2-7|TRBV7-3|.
CASSLTGGREGEQYF
TGTGCCAGCAGCTTAACGGGGGGCAGGGAGGGCGAGCAGTACTTC
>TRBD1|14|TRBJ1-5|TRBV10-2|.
CATSDRNSNQPQHF
TGCGCCACTTCGGACAGGAATAGCAATCAGCCCCAGCATTTT
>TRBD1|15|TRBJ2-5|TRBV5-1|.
CASSLGTGVQETQYF
TGCGCCAGCAGCTTAGGGACAGGGGTGCAAGAGACCCAGTACTTC
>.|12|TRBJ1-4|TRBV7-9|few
CASSPGGRGMFF
TGTGCCAGCAGCCCTGGAGGGAGAGGAATGTTTTTT
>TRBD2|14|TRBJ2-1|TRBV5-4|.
CASNEGGADNEQFF
TGTGCCAGCAATGAGGGAGGGGCGGACAATGAGCAGTTCTTC
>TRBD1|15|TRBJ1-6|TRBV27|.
CASRTTGGYNSPLHF
TGTGCCAGCAGAACTACAGGGGGCTATAATTCACCCCTCCACTTT
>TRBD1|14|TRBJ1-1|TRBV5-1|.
CASSTGQENTEAFF
TGCGCCAGCAGCACGGGACAGGAGAACACTGAAGCTTTCTTT
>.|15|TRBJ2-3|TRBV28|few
CASSRIGTAGDTQYF
TGTGCCAGCAGTCGCATTGGGACAGCGGGAGATACGCAGTATTTT
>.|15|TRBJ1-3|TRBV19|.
CASSISRLSGNTIYF
TGTGCCAGTAGTATAAGCAGACTCTCTGGAAACACCATATATTTT
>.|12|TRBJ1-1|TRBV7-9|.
CASSPGKAGAFF
TGTGCCAGCAGCCCGGGGAAGGCTGGGGCTTTCTTT
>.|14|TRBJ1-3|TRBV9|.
CASSVANSGNTIYF
TGTGCCAGCAGCGTAGCCAACAGCGGAAACACCATATATTTT
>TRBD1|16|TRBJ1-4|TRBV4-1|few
CASSQLFPGQDEKLFF
TGCGCCAGCAGCCAGCTTTTTCCGGGACAGGATGAAAAACTGTTTTTT
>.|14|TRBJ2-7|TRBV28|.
CASSNPTGRDEQYF
TGTGCCAGCAGTAACCCCACAGGGAGGGACGAGCAGTACTTC
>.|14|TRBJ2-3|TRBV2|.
CASRADGRTDTQYF
TGTGCCAGCAGGGCGGATGGGAGGACAGATACGCAGTATTTT
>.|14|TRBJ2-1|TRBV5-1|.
CASSLGDSYNEQFF
TGCGCCAGCAGCTTGGGCGACAGTTACAATGAGCAGTTCTTC
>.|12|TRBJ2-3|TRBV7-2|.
CASSLLGGTQYF
TGTGCCAGCAGCTTATTAGGCGGCACGCAGTATTTT
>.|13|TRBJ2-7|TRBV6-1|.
CASSSRHLYEQYF
TGTGCCAGCAGTTCCCGACATTTATACGAGCAGTACTTC
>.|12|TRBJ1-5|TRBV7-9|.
CASSSGDQPQHF
TGTGCCAGCAGCTCAGGGGATCAGCCCCAGCATTTT
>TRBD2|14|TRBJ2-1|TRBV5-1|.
CASSPSGSVNEQFF
TGCGCCAGCAGCCCGAGCGGGAGTGTGAATGAGCAGTTCTTC
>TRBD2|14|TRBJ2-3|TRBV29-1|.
CSVVSGGSTDTQYF
TGCAGCGTGGTCAGCGGGGGATCCACAGATACGCAGTATTTT
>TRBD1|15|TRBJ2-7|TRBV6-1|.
CASSVPRDSSYEQYF
TGTGCCAGCAGTGTACCACGGGACAGTTCCTACGAGCAGTACTTC
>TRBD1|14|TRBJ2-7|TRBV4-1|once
CASSHGTANYGQYF
TGCGCCAGCAGCCACGGGACAGCGAACTACGGGCAGTACTTC
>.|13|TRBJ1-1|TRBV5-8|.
CASSKQPNTEAFF
TGTGCCAGCAGCAAACAACCGAACACTGAAGCTTTCTTT
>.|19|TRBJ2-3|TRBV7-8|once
CASSLAGRLARGGADTQYF
TGTGCCAGCAGCTTAGCGGGTCGTCTAGCGAGGGGTGGCGCAGATACGCAGTATTTT
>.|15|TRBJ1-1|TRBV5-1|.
CASSLAGGSRTEAFF
TGCGCCAGCAGCTTGGCCGGGGGGTCGAGGACTGAAGCTTTCTTT
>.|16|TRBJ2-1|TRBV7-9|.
CASSLGRGIRYNEQFF
TGTGCCAGCAGCTTAGGGCGCGGAATTCGTTACAATGAGCAGTTCTTC
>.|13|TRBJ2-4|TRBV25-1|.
CASSEPVRNIQYF
TGTGCCAGCAGTGAACCCGTCCGGAACATTCAGTACTTC
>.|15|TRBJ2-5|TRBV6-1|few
CASSEPTEHQETQYF
TGTGCCAGCAGTGAACCTACAGAACACCAAGAGACCCAGTACTTC
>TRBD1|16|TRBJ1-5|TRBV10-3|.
CAISESQGDRNQPQHF
TGTGCCATCAGTGAGAGCCAGGGGGACCGCAATCAGCCCCAGCATTTT
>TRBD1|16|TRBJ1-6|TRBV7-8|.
CASSLRGQTNNSPLHF
TGTGCCAGCAGCCTTAGGGGACAGACTAATAATTCACCCCTCCACTTT
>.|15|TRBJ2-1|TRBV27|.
CASSLSRGLNNEQFF
TGTGCCAGCAGTTTATCACGGGGTCTAAACAATGAGCAGTTCTTC
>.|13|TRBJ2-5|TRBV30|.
CAWSVQGQETQYF
TGTGCCTGGAGTGTCCAGGGCCAAGAGACCCAGTACTTC
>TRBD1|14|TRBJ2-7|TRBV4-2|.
CASSHGQGTYEQYF
TGTGCCAGCAGCCACGGACAGGGAACCTACGAGCAGTACTTC
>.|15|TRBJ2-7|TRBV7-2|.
CASSPSGLDLYEQYF
TGTGCCAGCAGCCCCTCGGGACTTGATTTATACGAGCAGTACTTC
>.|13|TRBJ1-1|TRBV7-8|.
CASSFRGNTEAFF
TGTGCCAGCAGCTTCCGGGGGAACACTGAAGCTTTCTTT
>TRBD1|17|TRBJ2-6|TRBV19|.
CASSVTGGDSGANVLTF
TGTGCCAGTAGTGTGACAGGGGGTGACTCTGGGGCCAACGTCCTGACTTTC
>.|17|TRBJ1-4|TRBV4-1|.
CASSQDRFGRREGKLFF
TGCGCCAGCAGCCAAGATCGGTTTGGTAGAAGAGAGGGAAAACTGTTTTTT
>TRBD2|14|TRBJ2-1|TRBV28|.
CASSPPLAGNEQFF
TGTGCCAGCAGTCCCCCCCTAGCGGGCAATGAGCAGTTCTTC
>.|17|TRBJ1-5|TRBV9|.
CASNPSILKHSNQPQHF
TGTGCCAGCAATCCATCCATCCTCAAACATAGCAATCAGCCCCAGCATTTT
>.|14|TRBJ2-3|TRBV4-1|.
CASSQLPRSDTQYF
TGCGCCAGCAGCCAACTACCCAGGTCAGATACGCAGTATTTT
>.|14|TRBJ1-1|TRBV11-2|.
CASRLSEGRTEAFF
TGTGCCAGCAGACTATCCGAGGGTAGGACTGAAGCTTTCTTT
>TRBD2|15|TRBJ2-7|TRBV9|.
CASSVASGSPYEQYF
TGTGCCAGCAGCGTAGCTAGCGGGAGTCCCTACGAGCAGTACTTC
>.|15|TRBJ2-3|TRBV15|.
CATSSMRGETDTQYF
TGTGCCACCAGCAGTATGCGGGGTGAAACAGATACGCAGTATTTT
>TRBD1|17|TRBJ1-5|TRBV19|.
CASTRRGTGKSNQPQHF
TGTGCCAGTACCCGGAGAGGGACAGGGAAGAGCAATCAGCCCCAGCATTTT
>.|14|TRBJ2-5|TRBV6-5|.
CASSVHREQETQYF
TGTGCCAGCAGTGTTCACAGGGAACAAGAGACCCAGTACTTC